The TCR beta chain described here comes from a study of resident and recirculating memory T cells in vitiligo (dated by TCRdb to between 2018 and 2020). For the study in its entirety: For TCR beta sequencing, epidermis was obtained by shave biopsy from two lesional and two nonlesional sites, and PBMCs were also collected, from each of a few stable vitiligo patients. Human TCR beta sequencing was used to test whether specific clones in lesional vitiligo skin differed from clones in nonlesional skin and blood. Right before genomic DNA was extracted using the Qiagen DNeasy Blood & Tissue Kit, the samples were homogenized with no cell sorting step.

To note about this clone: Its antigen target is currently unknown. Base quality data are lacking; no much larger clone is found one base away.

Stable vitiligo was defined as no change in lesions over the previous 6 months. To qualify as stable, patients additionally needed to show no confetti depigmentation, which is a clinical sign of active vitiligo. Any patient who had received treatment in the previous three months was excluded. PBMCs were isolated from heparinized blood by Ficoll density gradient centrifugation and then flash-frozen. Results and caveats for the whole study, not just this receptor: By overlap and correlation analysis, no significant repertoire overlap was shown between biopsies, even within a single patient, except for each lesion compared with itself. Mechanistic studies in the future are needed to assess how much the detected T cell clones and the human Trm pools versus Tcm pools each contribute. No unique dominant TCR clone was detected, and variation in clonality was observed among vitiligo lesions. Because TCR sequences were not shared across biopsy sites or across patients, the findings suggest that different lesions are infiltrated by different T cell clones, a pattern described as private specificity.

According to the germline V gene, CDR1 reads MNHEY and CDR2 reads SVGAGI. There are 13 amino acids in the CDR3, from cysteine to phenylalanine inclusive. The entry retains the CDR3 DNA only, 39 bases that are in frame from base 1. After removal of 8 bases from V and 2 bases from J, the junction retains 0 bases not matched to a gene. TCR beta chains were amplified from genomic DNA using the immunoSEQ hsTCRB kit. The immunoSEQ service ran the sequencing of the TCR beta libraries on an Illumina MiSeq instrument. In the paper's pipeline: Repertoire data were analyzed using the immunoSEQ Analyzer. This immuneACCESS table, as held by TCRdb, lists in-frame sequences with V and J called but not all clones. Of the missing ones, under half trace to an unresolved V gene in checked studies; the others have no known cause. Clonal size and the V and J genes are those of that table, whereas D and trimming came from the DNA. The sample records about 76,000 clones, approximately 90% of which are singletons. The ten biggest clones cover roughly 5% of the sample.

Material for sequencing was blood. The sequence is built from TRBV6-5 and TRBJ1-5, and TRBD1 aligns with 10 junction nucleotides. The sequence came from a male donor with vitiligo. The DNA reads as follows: TGTGCCAGCGGGACAGGGGGCAATCAGCCCCAGCATTTT. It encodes CASGTGGNQPQHF.